This TCR beta chain was found in a study of beta chain features in type 1 diabetes. Study results and limitations: Among all four CD4+ subsets, Type 1 diabetes patients had TCRB CDR3s that were moderately but significantly shorter. Whether HLA type affects TCRB rearrangement stayed undetermined in the present work. Type 1 diabetes patients had VDJ junctions that carried fewer insertions and more deletions.

It was one heparinised blood draw, averaging roughly 100 mL, that each donor gave. Sorting with CD45RO/CCR7/CD25/CD127/CD95/CD27 yielded naive, central memory, regulatory and stem-like memory CD4+ cells. Germline V CDR1 and CDR2: SEHNR, FQNEAQ (reference sequence). V was trimmed by 5 bases and J by 0 bases, leaving 9 bases between them. CDR3 length: 14 residues. All of the isolated RNA was reverse transcribed, so expressed TCRB transcripts were sequenced. Assay used: immunoSEQ multiplex PCR; TCRdb lists only in-frame clones, some missing. This table has fewer than 400,000 clones, approximately 9.7% appearing once. This clone was seen many times. As yet, its antigen is unknown. At the DNA level, this CDR3 is encoded by other sequences in the same sample as well.

Sequenced: central memory CD4+ T cells from blood. The sequence was obtained from a man younger than 45 with type 1 diabetes. The chain combines TRBV7-9 with TRBJ2-3, with D possibly matching TRBD1 (5 bases). CDR3: CASSLQGSTDTQYF. The CDR3 nucleotides are TGTGCCAGCAGCCTGCAGGGTAGCACAGATACGCAGTATTTT.